The source of this T cell receptor beta chain is a study of shared clonotypes between healthy human individuals. The assay was run at deep level. TCRdb's copy holds only in-frame clones and misses some; the assay was immunoSEQ multiplex PCR. The sample lists over 2 million clones; 95% were seen once. This TCR was sampled from a man younger than 35 in good health. Material for sequencing was naive CD4+ T cells sorted from blood. Described subset: CD45RA+ positively selected.

CDR3 DNA: TGTGCCGGATGTTGGGACGGAGGGTATGGCTACACCTTC. Its protein is CAGCWDGGYGYTF. J is TRBJ1-2 and V is TRBV28; D might be TRBD1 (5 bases). V dropped 11 bases and J dropped 5 bases, with 18 bases sitting between them. This CDR3 spans 13 amino acids. Per germline, CDR1 MDHEN and CDR2 SYDVKM.